This TCR beta chain was captured in a study of control samples from healthy donors and cancer patients. Trimming removed 1 base from V and 8 bases from J, with 8 bases in between. CDR1 and CDR2 from the germline V gene are SGHVS and FQNEAQ. The CDR3 has 13 residues. Profiled with immunoSEQ multiplex PCR; TCRdb holds only in-frame clones, not every one. The table lists about 250,000 clones, around 79% of them singletons. The chain joins TRBV7-8 to TRBJ1-4, with D perhaps TRBD1 (6 bases). What was sequenced was PBMCs. The origin of this receptor is a woman aged 55-69 years with lung cancer. As DNA, the CDR3 is TGTGCCAGCAGCTTAGGAGGGGGGGAAAAACTGTTTTTT. The encoded protein is CASSLGGGEKLFF.